The 26 T cell receptor beta chains reported below all come from one sample, sequenced in a study of T-cell memory formation after mild COVID-19. TCRdb independently ran MiXCR on the 5' RACE reads; one entry per CDR3 protein. The sample contains 120,000 to 150,000 distinct CDR3 sequences, 15% to 20% of which appear only once. Sequenced sample: PBMCs or a T cell subset sorted from them (not recorded which). The receptors were gathered from an adult woman who had mild COVID-19 (a few samples of this study predate the infection). Cell type and time point are not known.

The sample holds a few counts of this clonotype. The chain carries TRBV6-5 and TRBJ2-5, with 9 nucleotides matching TRBD2. Germline CDR1 MNHEY, CDR2 SVGAGI. Losses at the gene ends were 2 bases for V and 5 bases for J; bases not matched to a gene: 6. The CDR3 has 15 amino acids. The CDR3 sequence is CASSYVTSGRETQYF. CDR3 coding DNA: TGTGCCAGCAGTTACGTGACCAGCGGGAGGGAGACCCAGTACTTC.

This clonotype has a handful of counts. This chain joins TRBV5-8 and TRBJ2-7; D unresolved. CDR3 length: 14 amino acids. Germline V gives CDR1 SGHTS, CDR2 YDEGEE. Trimming shortened V by 4 bases and J by 2 bases, and 13 bases separated the two germline ends. Here the CDR3 DNA reads TGTGCCAGCAGCCCCCGAACCATAACCTACGAGCAGTACTTC. Its protein product is CASSPRTITYEQYF.

This clonotype has only a few counts. The J gene is TRBJ2-3, the V gene TRBV24-1; unclear D gene. The CDR3 is made up of 12 amino acids. V was clipped by 3 bases and J by 4 bases, with 4 bases between them. The germline gives CDR1 KGHDR, CDR2 SFDVKD. CDR3 amino acids: CATSDEADTQYF. DNA of the CDR3: TGTGCCACCAGTGATGAGGCAGATACGCAGTATTTT.

This clonotype appeared many times. The chain is built from TRBV12-3 or TRBV12-4 and TRBJ2-3; 12 nucleotides line up with TRBD2. The CDR3 is made up of 16 amino acids. V lost 5 bases, J lost 4 bases, and 7 bases stayed unmatched. DNA of the CDR3: TGTGCCAGCAGTATCCGGACTAGCGGGGCTCCAGATACGCAGTATTTT. Residues: CASSIRTSGAPDTQYF.

The sample holds a few counts of this clonotype. The chain employs TRBV2 and TRBJ2-7, with 11 bases that match TRBD2. Germline V CDR1 and CDR2: SNHLY, FYNNEI. V gave up 6 bases and J gave up 2 bases; unmatched junction bases: 9. This CDR3 region has 16 residues. CDR3 in DNA: TGTGCCAGCAGGGGAGGGACTAGCGGTTATCCCTACGAGCAGTACTTC. Protein: CASRGGTSGYPYEQYF.

The chain has TRBV7-2 and TRBJ2-5; the match to TRBD1 covers 10 bases. Per the germline V gene, CDR1 is SGHTA and CDR2 is FQGNSA. V gave up 4 bases and J gave up 6 bases; unmatched junction bases: 8. This CDR3 is built from 15 residues. The CDR3 sequence is CASSWGTGVMKTQYF. The CDR3 DNA reads as TGTGCCAGCAGCTGGGGGACAGGGGTAATGAAGACCCAGTACTTC.

V gene TRBV2 combines with J gene TRBJ2-7; maybe TRBD2 (5 bases). Germline V gene lookup returns CDR1 SNHLY and CDR2 FYNNEI. The CDR3 runs 13 residues. Trimming cost V 5 bases and J 6 bases, with 14 bases left between them. This CDR3 reads CASSRTLASEQYF. CDR3 sequence (DNA): TGTGCCAGCAGTCGGACCCTAGCTTCCGAGCAGTACTTC.

This clonotype was counted only a few times. The chain has TRBV4-1 and TRBJ2-2; D unresolved. Germline CDR1 reads MGHRA; CDR2 reads YSYEKL. With 3 bases removed from V and 5 bases from J, the gap between germline ends came to 10 bases. The CDR3 consists of 14 residues. The CDR3 sequence is CASSHPVSTGELFF. CDR3 DNA sequence: TGCGCCAGCAGCCACCCCGTATCTACCGGGGAGCTGTTTTTT.

This clonotype was seen only a few times. The chain recombines TRBV2 with TRBJ2-1, with 12 positions matching TRBD2. This CDR3 has 14 residues. The V and J ends lost 6 bases and 6 bases, in that order; junction bases with no gene match: 3. Germline CDR1 and CDR2: SNHLY and FYNNEI. CDR3: CASRGLAGINEQFF. The CDR3 nucleotides are TGTGCCAGCAGGGGACTAGCGGGTATCAATGAGCAGTTCTTC. Full variable domain (remainder filled in from reference TRBV2 and TRBJ2-1): EPEVTQTPSHQVTQMGQEVILRCVPISNHLYFYWYRQILGQKVEFLVSFYNNEISEKSEIFDDQFSVERPDGSNFTLKIRSTKLEDSAMYFCASRGLAGINEQFFGPGTRLTVL.

In its sample, this clonotype was seen a few times. J is TRBJ2-1 and V is TRBV5-1, with D perhaps matching TRBD2 (6 bases). Germline V lookup: CDR1 SGHRS, CDR2 YFSETQ. The CDR3 has 20 residues. V lost 1 base and J lost 0, with 23 bases in between. This CDR3 is CASSLLGGQGRIYSYNEQFF. DNA for the CDR3: TGCGCCAGCAGCTTGTTGGGGGGTCAGGGTCGGATATACTCCTACAATGAGCAGTTCTTC.

The chain recombines TRBV29-1 with TRBJ2-3; 7 nucleotides agree with TRBD2. Trimming took 7 bases from V and 5 from J; bases not matched to a gene: 9. CDR3 size: 13 residues. The V gene's germline CDR1 is SQVTM and CDR2 ANQGSEA. Here the CDR3 DNA reads TGCAGCGGTGTAGCGGGCGGGGTAGATACGCAGTATTTT. Translating gives CSGVAGGVDTQYF.

The chain links TRBV5-4 to TRBJ2-1, with 10 positions matching TRBD2. The germline V gene has CDR1 SGHNT and CDR2 YYREEE (reference sequence). After removal of 0 bases from V and 4 bases from J, the junction contained 7 bases not matched to a gene. CDR3 size: 17 residues. CDR3: CASSLDLLAGVYNEQFF. CDR3 nucleotide sequence: TGTGCCAGCAGCTTGGACCTTCTAGCGGGAGTTTACAATGAGCAGTTCTTC.

This clonotype was seen a few times. The rearrangement uses TRBV29-1 and TRBJ2-7; the D gene is possibly TRBD1 (5 bases). V was shortened by 4 bases and J by 2 bases, with 9 bases between the two germline ends. CDR3 length: 12 amino acids. Germline values: CDR1 SQVTM, CDR2 ANQGSEA. CDR3 loop: CSVADSTYEQYF. CDR3 DNA: TGCAGCGTTGCCGACAGCACCTACGAGCAGTACTTC.

At least ten counts were recorded for this clonotype. This chain links TRBV9 with TRBJ2-5; 8 bases align to TRBD2. Per the germline V gene, CDR1 is SGDLS and CDR2 is YYNGEE. Unmatched junction bases numbered 8, after V lost 1 base and J lost 3 bases. The CDR3 contains 16 residues. DNA for the CDR3: TGTGCCAGCAGCGTACGACCCAGCGGGGGAAAAGAGACCCAGTACTTC. Residues: CASSVRPSGGKETQYF.

This chain joins TRBV6-5 and TRBJ1-2, with a weak D call TRBD1 (5 bases). CDR3 length: 18 amino acids. CDR1 and CDR2 (germline): MNHEY, SVGAGI. V was shortened by 0 bases and J by 0 bases, with 17 bases between the two germline ends. CDR3 sequence: CASSYSPSDRAANYGYTF. In DNA, the CDR3 is TGTGCCAGCAGTTACTCGCCCTCTGACAGAGCGGCTAACTATGGCTACACCTTC.

The rearrangement joins TRBV10-3 to TRBJ2-5; 8 bases line up with TRBD2. This CDR3 comprises 14 residues. The germline CDR1 and CDR2 sequences are ENHRY and SYGVKD. V dropped 6 bases and J dropped 1; count of bases not matched to a gene: 4. This CDR3 is CAISQGLAQETQYF. The CDR3 DNA reads as TGTGCCATCAGCCAAGGACTAGCCCAAGAGACCCAGTACTTC.

The sample holds a few counts of this clonotype. CDR3 DNA sequence: TGTGCCAGCAGCGTTAGCGGGAAGAAGACCGGGGAGCTGTTTTTT. Translated: CASSVSGKKTGELFF. V usage is TRBV9 and J usage is TRBJ2-2; TRBD2 aligns across 8 bases. This CDR3 has 15 residues. The V segment lost 2 bases and the J segment 5 bases; nucleotides outside the gene matches: 5. Germline V gene data show CDR1 as SGDLS and CDR2 as YYNGEE.

The chain couples TRBV11-2 to TRBJ2-3; 8 bases fit TRBD2. Germline CDR1 reads SGHAT; CDR2 reads FQNNGV. This CDR3 region has 14 residues. V lost 6 bases to trimming and J lost 1 base; unmatched junction nucleotides: 3. CDR3: CASRPGGGTDTQYF. The CDR3 DNA is TGTGCCAGCAGACCGGGAGGGGGCACAGATACGCAGTATTTT.

There are a few counts of this clonotype. This sequence joins TRBV7-3 and TRBJ2-1; 8 bases line up with TRBD1. This CDR3 region has 12 residues. Germline V gene data show CDR1 as SGHTA and CDR2 as FQGTGA. V shed 5 bases and J 10 bases; nucleotides not matched to a gene: 4. CDR3 region: CASSPGGREQFF. The CDR3 nucleotides are TGTGCCAGCAGCCCAGGGGGCAGGGAGCAGTTCTTC.

This clonotype was counted between two and nine times. V usage is TRBV10-1 and J usage is TRBJ2-1; D possibly corresponds to TRBD1 (6 bases). Deletions cut 8 bases from V and 3 bases from J, with 20 bases between. The CDR3 is 16 amino acids. The V gene's germline CDR1 is WNHNN and CDR2 SYGVQD (reference sequence). Written as DNA, the CDR3 is TGCGCCAGCCCAAGAGGGGGACCACCTCACTACAATGAGCAGTTCTTC. It encodes CASPRGGPPHYNEQFF.

The table lists this clonotype with a few counts. This rearrangement joins TRBV6-5 to TRBJ1-5, with no clear D. Germline V gene data show CDR1 as MNHEY and CDR2 as SVGAGI. This CDR3 is built from 10 residues. Trimming pared 9 bases from V and 3 bases from J, leaving 3 bases between. The CDR3 spells CARINQPQHF. In DNA, the CDR3 is TGTGCCAGGATCAATCAGCCCCAGCATTTT.

In this sample, this clonotype turned up a few times. The chain uses TRBV5-1 and TRBJ1-5; no definite D call. The V end lost 4 bases, the J end lost 0 bases, and 14 bases lay between the germline ends. The germline gives CDR1 SGHRS, CDR2 YFSETQ. This CDR3 is built from 16 residues. CDR3 region: CASSPTGGYSNQPQHF. CDR3 sequence (DNA): TGCGCCAGCAGCCCGACCGGCGGCTATAGCAATCAGCCCCAGCATTTT.

This clonotype showed up just a few times. This chain connects TRBV5-1 to TRBJ2-3; 8 bases fit TRBD1. Germline CDR1 reads SGHRS; CDR2 reads YFSETQ. CDR3 length: 14 amino acids. J gave up 2 bases and V 4 bases, and 3 bases lay outside the gene matches. CDR3 residues: CASSPDRDTDTQYF. DNA of the CDR3: TGCGCCAGCAGCCCGGACAGGGACACAGATACGCAGTATTTT.

The V and J genes are TRBV2 and TRBJ2-3; TRBD1 is a possible D gene (6 bases). Germline-derived CDR1 and CDR2 are SNHLY and FYNNEI. Trimming took 6 bases from V and 6 from J, leaving 10 bases between them. The length of the CDR3 is 12 residues. CDR3 sequence reads: CASSQGFDTQYF. The CDR3 DNA sequence: TGTGCCAGCAGCCAGGGGTTTGATACGCAGTATTTT.

This clonotype was counted between two and nine times. The rearrangement links TRBV6-6 to TRBJ1-4; D is unclear. This CDR3 has 13 amino acids. Trimming removed 10 bases at V and 11 bases at J, with 20 bases between. Germline V gives CDR1 MNHNY, CDR2 SVGAGI (reference sequence). CDR3 bases: TGTGCCACCCAATTAGACCAACGCCAGAAACTGTTTTTT. Translating it yields CATQLDQRQKLFF.

The V and J genes are TRBV30 and TRBJ1-1, with unresolved D. Between the trimmed V and J ends, which lost 8 bases and 9 bases, there was a span of 19 bases. The CDR3 extends over 12 amino acids. Germline V CDR1 and CDR2: GTSNPN, SVGIG (reference sequence). CDR3 residues: CATRSSGRKAFF. In nucleotides, the CDR3 is TGTGCCACAAGGAGTTCGGGGAGGAAAGCTTTCTTT.